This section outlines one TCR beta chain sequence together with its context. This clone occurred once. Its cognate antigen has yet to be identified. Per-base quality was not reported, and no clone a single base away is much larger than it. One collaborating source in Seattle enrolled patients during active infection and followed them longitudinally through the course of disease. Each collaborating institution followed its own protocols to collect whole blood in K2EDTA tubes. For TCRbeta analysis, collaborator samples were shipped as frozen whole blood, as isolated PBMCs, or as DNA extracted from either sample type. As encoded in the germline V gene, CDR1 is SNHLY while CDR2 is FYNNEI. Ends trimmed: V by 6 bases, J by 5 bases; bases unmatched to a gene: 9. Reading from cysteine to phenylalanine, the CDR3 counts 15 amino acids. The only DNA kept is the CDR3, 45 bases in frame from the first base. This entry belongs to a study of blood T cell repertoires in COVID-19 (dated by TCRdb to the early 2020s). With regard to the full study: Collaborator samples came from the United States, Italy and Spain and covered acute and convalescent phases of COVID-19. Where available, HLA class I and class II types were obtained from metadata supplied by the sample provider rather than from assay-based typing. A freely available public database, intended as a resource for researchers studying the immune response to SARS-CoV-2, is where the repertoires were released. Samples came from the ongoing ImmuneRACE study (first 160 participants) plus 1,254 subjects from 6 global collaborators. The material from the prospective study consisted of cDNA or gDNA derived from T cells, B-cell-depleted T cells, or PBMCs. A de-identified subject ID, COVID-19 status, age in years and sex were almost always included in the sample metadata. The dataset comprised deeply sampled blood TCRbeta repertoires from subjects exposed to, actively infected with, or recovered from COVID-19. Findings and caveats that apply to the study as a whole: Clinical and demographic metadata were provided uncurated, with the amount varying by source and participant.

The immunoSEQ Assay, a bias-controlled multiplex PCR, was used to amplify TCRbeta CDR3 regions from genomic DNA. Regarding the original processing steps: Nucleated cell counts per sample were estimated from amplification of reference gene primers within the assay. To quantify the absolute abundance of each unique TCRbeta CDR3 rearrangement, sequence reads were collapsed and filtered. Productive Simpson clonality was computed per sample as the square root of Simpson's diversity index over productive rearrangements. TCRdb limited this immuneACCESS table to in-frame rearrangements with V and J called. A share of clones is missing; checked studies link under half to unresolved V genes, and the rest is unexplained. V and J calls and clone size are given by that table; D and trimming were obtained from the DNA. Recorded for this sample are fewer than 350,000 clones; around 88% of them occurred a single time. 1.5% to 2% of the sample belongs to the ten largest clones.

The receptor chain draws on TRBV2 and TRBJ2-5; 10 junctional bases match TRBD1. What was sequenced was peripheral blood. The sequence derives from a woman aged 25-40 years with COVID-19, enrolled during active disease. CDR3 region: CASRPPGQGWETQYF. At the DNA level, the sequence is TGTGCCAGCAGGCCTCCGGGACAGGGGTGGGAGACCCAGTACTTC.